This TCR beta chain was identified during a study of Ad26.COV2.S vaccination and SARS-CoV-2 variants. The CDR3 covers 21 residues. Per germline, CDR1 LGHNT and CDR2 FRNRAP. V was clipped by 1 base and J by 2 bases, with 27 bases between them. Treatment denoted: around 19 received Ad26.COV2.S at low or high dose, single or two shots; about 5 received placebo; per-sample allocation not given. The samples date from day 63 after the first vaccine or placebo injection. TCRdb's table, derived via immunoSEQ multiplex PCR, lists solely in-frame clones and lacks some. The sample consists of just over 350,000 clones, around 84% of them appearing once. This clone showed up many times.

This sequence was found in a person aged 18-65 years who received the Ad26.COV2.S COVID-19 vaccine or a placebo. This sample comprised peripheral blood, obtained in a trial of Ad26.COV2.S vaccine versus placebo. V gene TRBV12-5 combines with J gene TRBJ2-1; D possibly corresponds to TRBD1 (5 bases). The CDR3 loop is CASGLDHHRRNIENPYNEQFF. The CDR3 DNA is TGTGCTAGTGGTTTGGACCATCACAGGCGCAACATAGAAAACCCCTACAATGAGCAGTTCTTC.